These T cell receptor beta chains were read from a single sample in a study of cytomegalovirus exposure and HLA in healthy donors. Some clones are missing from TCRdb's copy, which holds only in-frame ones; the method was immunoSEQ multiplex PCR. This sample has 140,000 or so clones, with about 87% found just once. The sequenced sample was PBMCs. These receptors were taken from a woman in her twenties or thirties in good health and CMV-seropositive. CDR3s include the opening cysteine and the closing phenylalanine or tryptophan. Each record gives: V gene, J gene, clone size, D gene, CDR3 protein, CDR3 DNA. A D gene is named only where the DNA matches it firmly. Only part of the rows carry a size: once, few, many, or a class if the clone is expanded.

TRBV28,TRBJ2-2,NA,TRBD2,CASMRPGLQNTGELFF,TGTGCCAGCATGCGACCGGGACTACAGAACACCGGGGAGCTGTTTTTT
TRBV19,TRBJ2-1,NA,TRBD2,CASSPGTSGYNEQFF,TGTGCCAGTAGTCCCGGGACTAGCGGTTACAATGAGCAGTTCTTC
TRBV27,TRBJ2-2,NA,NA,CASSPFANTGELFF,TGTGCCAGCAGTCCCTTCGCGAACACCGGGGAGCTGTTTTTT
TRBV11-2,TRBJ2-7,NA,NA,CASSLPYGDHPSSYEQYF,TGTGCCAGCAGCTTACCTTACGGGGATCACCCTAGCTCCTACGAGCAGTACTTC
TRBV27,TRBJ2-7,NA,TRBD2,CASTSGGGPGEQYF,TGTGCCAGCACCTCCGGGGGGGGCCCTGGCGAGCAGTACTTC
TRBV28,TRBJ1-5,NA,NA,CASRRRYSNQPQHF,TGTGCCAGCAGGAGAAGATATAGCAATCAGCCCCAGCATTTT
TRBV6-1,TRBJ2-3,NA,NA,CASSDSSYTQYF,TGTGCCAGCAGTGACAGTTCATATACGCAGTATTTT
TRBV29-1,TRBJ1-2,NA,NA,CSVEASWDSGGYTF,TGCAGCGTTGAAGCGTCCTGGGACTCGGGGGGCTACACCTTC
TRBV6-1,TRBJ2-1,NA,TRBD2,CAVPGLAVYNEQFF,TGTGCCGTACCGGGACTAGCGGTATACAATGAGCAGTTCTTC
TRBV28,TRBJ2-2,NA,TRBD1,CASSLRDREGWTGELFF,TGTGCCAGCAGTTTAAGGGACAGGGAGGGATGGACCGGGGAGCTGTTTTTT
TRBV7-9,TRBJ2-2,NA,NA,CASSLATHREGSTGELFF,TGTGCCAGCAGCTTAGCAACCCACAGGGAGGGGAGCACCGGGGAGCTGTTTTTT
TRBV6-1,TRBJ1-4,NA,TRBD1,CASSALQGGYEKLFF,TGTGCCAGCAGTGCTTTACAGGGGGGATATGAAAAACTGTTTTTT
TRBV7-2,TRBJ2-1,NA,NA,CASSFSGTYNEQFF,TGTGCCAGCAGCTTTAGCGGCACCTACAATGAGCAGTTCTTC
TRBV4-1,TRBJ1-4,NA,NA,CASSQDSGYGEKLFF,TGCGCCAGCAGCCAAGATTCAGGGTATGGTGAAAAACTGTTTTTT
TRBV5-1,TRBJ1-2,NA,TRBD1,CASSGSGTGNVGYTF,TGCGCCAGCAGCGGATCCGGGACAGGGAATGTGGGCTACACCTTC
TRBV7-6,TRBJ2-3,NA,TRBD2,CASSRTGLAPDTQYF,TGTGCCAGCAGCCGGACTGGACTAGCTCCAGATACGCAGTATTTT
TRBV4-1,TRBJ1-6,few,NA,CASSQVIQYNSPLHF,TGCGCCAGCAGCCAAGTCATTCAGTATAATTCACCCCTCCACTTT
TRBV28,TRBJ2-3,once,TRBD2,CASSGVAGGTDTQYF,TGTGCCAGCAGTGGCGTAGCGGGGGGCACAGATACGCAGTATTTT
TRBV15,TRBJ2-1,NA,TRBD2,CATSFQIPRGVNEQFF,TGTGCCACCAGCTTTCAAATCCCCCGGGGGGTCAATGAGCAGTTCTTC
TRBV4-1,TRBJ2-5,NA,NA,CASSQGPLPKETQYF,TGCGCCAGCAGCCAAGGCCCACTGCCCAAAGAGACCCAGTACTTC
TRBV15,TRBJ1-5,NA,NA,CATRRGGSNQPQHF,TGTGCCACCAGACGGGGAGGTAGCAATCAGCCCCAGCATTTT
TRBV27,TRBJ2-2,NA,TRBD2,CASSLRTSGGRTGELFF,TGTGCCAGCAGTCTAAGGACTAGCGGGGGCCGCACCGGGGAGCTGTTTTTT
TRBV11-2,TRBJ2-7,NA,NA,CASRPGLLFSYEQYF,TGTGCCAGCAGACCCGGACTACTTTTCTCCTACGAGCAGTACTTC
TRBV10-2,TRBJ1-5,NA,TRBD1,CASSELRTGGNQPQHF,TGCGCCAGCAGTGAGTTGAGGACAGGGGGCAACCAGCCCCAGCATTTT
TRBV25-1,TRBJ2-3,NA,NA,CASSGAARTDTQYF,TGTGCCAGCAGTGGTGCGGCTCGCACAGATACGCAGTATTTT
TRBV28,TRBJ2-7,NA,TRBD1,CASSQGGQGYEQYF,TGTGCCAGCAGCCAGGGGGGACAGGGATACGAGCAGTACTTC
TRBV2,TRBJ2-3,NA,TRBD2,CASSDVRAAGSADTQYF,TGTGCCAGCAGTGACGTACGGGCAGCGGGGAGTGCAGATACGCAGTATTTT
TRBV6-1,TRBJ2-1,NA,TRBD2,CASSEAGTSGLNEQFF,TGTGCCAGCAGTGAAGCGGGGACTAGCGGCCTAAATGAGCAGTTCTTC
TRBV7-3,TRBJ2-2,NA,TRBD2,CASSRAPSGGANTGELFF,TGTGCCAGCAGTCGAGCTCCTAGCGGGGGGGCGAACACCGGGGAGCTGTTTTTT
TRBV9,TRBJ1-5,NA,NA,CASSPGGGQPQHF,TGTGCCAGCAGCCCGGGAGGGGGGCAGCCCCAGCATTTT
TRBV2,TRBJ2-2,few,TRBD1,CASEETGFAGELFF,TGTGCCAGCGAGGAGACAGGGTTCGCCGGGGAGCTGTTTTTT
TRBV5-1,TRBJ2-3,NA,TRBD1,CASSLGGTGSTGTQYF,TGCGCCAGCAGCTTGGGGGGGACAGGGTCGACAGGTACGCAGTATTTT
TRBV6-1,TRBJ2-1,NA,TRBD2,CASSEREIDEQFF,TGTGCCAGCAGTGAGCGGGAGATCGACGAGCAGTTCTTC
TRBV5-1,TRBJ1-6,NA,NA,CASSLEQVPNSPLHF,TGCGCCAGCAGCTTGGAACAGGTCCCTAATTCACCCCTCCACTTT
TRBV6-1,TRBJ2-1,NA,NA,CASSVPGGTYNEQFF,TGTGCCAGCAGTGTTCCGGGGGGCACCTACAATGAGCAGTTCTTC
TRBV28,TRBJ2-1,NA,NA,CASSLIGRNEQFF,TGTGCCAGCAGTTTAATTGGCCGCAATGAGCAGTTCTTC
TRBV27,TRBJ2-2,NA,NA,CASRTGWNAGELFF,TGTGCCAGCAGAACAGGGTGGAACGCCGGGGAGCTGTTTTTT
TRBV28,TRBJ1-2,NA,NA,CASSIPGGKYGYTF,TGTGCCAGCAGTATCCCTGGGGGGAAATATGGCTACACCTTC
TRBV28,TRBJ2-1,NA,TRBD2,CASSLFGASGSYNEQFF,TGTGCCAGCAGTTTATTCGGGGCTAGCGGGAGCTACAATGAGCAGTTCTTC
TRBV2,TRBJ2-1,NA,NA,CASSPLAGGPKWGTYNEQFF,TGTGCCAGCAGCCCCCTCGCCGGAGGCCCTAAGTGGGGGACTTACAATGAGCAGTTCTTC
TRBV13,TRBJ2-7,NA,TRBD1,CASSWGQGYEQYF,TGTGCCAGCAGCTGGGGACAGGGCTACGAGCAGTACTTC
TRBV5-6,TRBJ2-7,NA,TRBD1,CASSEGQLEQYF,TGTGCCAGCAGCGAGGGACAGCTTGAGCAGTACTTC
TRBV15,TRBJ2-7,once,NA,CATSQGGNEQYF,TGTGCCACCAGCCAGGGTGGAAACGAGCAGTACTTC
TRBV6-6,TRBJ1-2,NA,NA,CASRYAGREKNGYTF,TGTGCCAGCAGGTACGCCGGAAGGGAGAAGAATGGCTACACCTTC
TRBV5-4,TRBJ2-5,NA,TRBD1,CASSKDRGYQETQYF,TGTGCCAGCAGTAAGGACAGGGGGTACCAAGAGACCCAGTACTTC
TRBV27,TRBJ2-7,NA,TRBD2,CASSPLAGGPYEQYF,TGTGCCAGCAGTCCCCTAGCGGGAGGGCCTTACGAGCAGTACTTC
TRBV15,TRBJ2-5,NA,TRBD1,CATSRGETGSETQYF,TGTGCCACCAGCAGGGGGGAGACAGGGTCCGAGACCCAGTACTTC
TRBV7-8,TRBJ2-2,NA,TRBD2,CASSLAGRVDGELFF,TGTGCCAGCAGCTTAGCTGGGAGGGTAGACGGGGAGCTGTTTTTT
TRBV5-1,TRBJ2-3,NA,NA,CASSGGQTGDTQYF,TGCGCCAGCAGCGGCGGACAGACGGGGGATACGCAGTATTTT
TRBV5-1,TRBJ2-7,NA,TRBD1,CASSGGTGGFYEQYF,TGCGCCAGCAGCGGAGGGACAGGGGGCTTCTACGAGCAGTACTTC
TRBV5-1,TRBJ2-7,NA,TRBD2,CASSLLAGGAYEQYF,TGCGCCAGCAGCTTACTAGCGGGAGGAGCCTACGAGCAGTACTTC
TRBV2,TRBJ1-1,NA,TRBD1,CASRDRGLMNTEAFF,TGTGCCAGCAGGGACAGGGGCCTCATGAACACTGAAGCTTTCTTT